This TCR beta chain was sequenced for a study of blood T cells in healthy people across ages (dated by TCRdb to the mid-2010s). Turning to the overall study: In model experiments, template switching captured roughly one uniquely barcoded TCR beta cDNA molecule for every two T cells. The study measured age-related changes in TCR beta repertoire diversity using deep sequencing normalized with unique cDNA molecular identifiers. The donors were split into four age groups: young (average 16 years), middle-aged (roughly 39), aged (62) and long-lived (over 80). Donors of different ages were randomly distributed across sequencing lanes to avoid experimental bias. Using the same blood draw, the study looked at two additional independent replicas of 1 million unique cDNA reads for two donors, one aged 18 to 30 and the other aged 80 or older.

The library was prepared using 5' RACE. Instrument on record: Illumina HiSeq 2500. The second PCR ran for roughly 6 to 11 cycles and used a J-beta primer mix along with a sample-barcoded 5' primer. A unique molecular identifier was introduced onto each TCR beta cDNA molecule by a template-switch 5' adaptor carrying 12 random nucleotides. Each sample yielded at least 2.5 million CDR3-containing paired-end reads. All of the RNA was converted into first-strand cDNA using the Mint cDNA synthesis kit, with a TRBC-specific oligonucleotide serving as the primer. After uracil-DNA glycosylase treatment, a first 18-cycle PCR used universal primers M1SS and BC2_uni_R on all cDNA. The paper's data handling went like this. For normalization, 1 million high-quality reads, each with a distinct molecular identifier, were randomly selected from each sample. Instead of being binned into consensus sequences, reads with shared molecular identifiers were discarded. CDR3 identification, clonotype clustering and error correction used MiTCR with a Q25 quality threshold and the strictest error-elimination algorithm. A nonparametric unseen species model with Euler transformation was used to estimate lower-bound total TCR beta diversity. TCRdb reworked the public reads: Q25 trimming with fastp, MiXCR clone assembly, productive beta chains retained. When rows share a CDR3 protein, they turn into one entry using the most common DNA and genes. These V and J calls rely on TCRdb rather than the paper's analysis. This sample is represented by 790,000 or so distinct CDR3 sequences; approximately 60% of them were singletons. The top ten clonotypes cover about 26% of the sample.

As for this clonotype: It has no known antigen specificity. Per-nucleotide qualities are absent, and no much larger clonotype sits a single base away.

The CDR3 covers 13 residues, taking in both the cysteine and the phenylalanine. Only the CDR3 portion is preserved as DNA: 39 bases, with reading frame beginning at the first base. The donors were about 40 Caucasian individuals from Russia, aged 6 to 90 years, who were systemically healthy. Each donor gave ten milliliters of peripheral blood, collected into EDTA-treated Vacutainer tubes. Ficoll-Paque density-gradient centrifugation was used to isolate PBMCs, with at least 7 million obtained per sample. Trizol reagent was used to extract total RNA from the PBMCs, yielding at least 6 micrograms per sample. The percentages of naive CD45RAhigh/CD27high T cells were determined by flow cytometry on a PBMC aliquot from every donor. What the authors observed across the whole study: Conclusive comparison of naive and antigen-experienced compartments was prevented by the profiling of bulk unsorted PBMCs. Compared with the aged group, more naive CD4+ T cells, fewer expanded clones and increased TCR diversity were shown by the long-lived group, suggesting age selection. As age increased, observed TCR beta diversity per million T cells dropped in a roughly linear way, and a significant reduction was already evident by age around 41. A strong correlation was found between observed TCR beta diversity and the percentage of naive T cells measured by flow cytometry. Estimates of total diversity based on one million sequenced T cells were considered lower bounds and underestimates. Because donor CMV infection status was unknown, age-related changes in expanded clonotypes were potentially confounded.

This receptor chain uses TRBV12-3 or TRBV12-4 and TRBJ2-5, and possibly TRBD1, on 5 matching bases. The DNA end lines up better with TRBJ2-7; the J call may be wrong. Sequencing was carried out using blood. The receptor comes from a man aged 40-55 years in good health. The DNA sequence is given as TGTGCCAGCAGTTTAGCGACAGTCCACGAGCAGTACTTC. It specifies CASSLATVHEQYF.